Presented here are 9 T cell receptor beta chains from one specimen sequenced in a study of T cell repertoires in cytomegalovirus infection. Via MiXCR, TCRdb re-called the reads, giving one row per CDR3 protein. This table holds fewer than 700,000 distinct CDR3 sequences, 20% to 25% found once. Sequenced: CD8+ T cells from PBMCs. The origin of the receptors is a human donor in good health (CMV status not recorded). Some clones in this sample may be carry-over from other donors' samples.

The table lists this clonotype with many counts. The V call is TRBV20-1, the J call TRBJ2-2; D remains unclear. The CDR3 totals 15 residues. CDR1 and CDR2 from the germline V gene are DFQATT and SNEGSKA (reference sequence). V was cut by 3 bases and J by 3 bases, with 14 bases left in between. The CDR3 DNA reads TGCAGTGCTAGCCTTCGACAAACAGACACCGGGGAGCTGTTTTTT. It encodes CSASLRQTDTGELFF.

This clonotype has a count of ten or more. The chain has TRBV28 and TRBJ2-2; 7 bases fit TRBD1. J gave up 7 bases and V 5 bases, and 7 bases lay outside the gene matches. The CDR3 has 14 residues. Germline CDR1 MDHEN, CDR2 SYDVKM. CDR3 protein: CASSMTGSGGELFF. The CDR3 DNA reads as TGTGCCAGCAGTATGACAGGGTCGGGCGGGGAGCTGTTTTTT. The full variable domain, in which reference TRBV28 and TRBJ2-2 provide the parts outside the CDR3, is DVKVTQSSRYLVKRTGEKVFLECVQDMDHENMFWYRQDPGLGLRLIYFSYDVKMKEKGDIPEGYSVSREKKERFSLILESASTNQTSMYLCASSMTGSGGELFFGEGSRLTVL.

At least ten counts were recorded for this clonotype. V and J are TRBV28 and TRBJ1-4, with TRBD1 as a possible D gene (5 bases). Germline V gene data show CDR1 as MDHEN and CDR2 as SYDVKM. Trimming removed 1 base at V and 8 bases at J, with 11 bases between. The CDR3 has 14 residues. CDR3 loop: CASSLSRQGEKLFF. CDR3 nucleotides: TGTGCCAGCAGTTTATCCCGGCAGGGCGAAAAACTGTTTTTT.

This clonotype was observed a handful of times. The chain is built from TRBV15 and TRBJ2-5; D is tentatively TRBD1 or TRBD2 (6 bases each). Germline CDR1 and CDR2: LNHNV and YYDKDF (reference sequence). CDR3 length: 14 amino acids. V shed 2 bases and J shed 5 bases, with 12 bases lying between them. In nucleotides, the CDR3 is TGTGCCACCAGCAGACGGGGGCTCGGGGAGACCCAGTACTTC. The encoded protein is CATSRRGLGETQYF.

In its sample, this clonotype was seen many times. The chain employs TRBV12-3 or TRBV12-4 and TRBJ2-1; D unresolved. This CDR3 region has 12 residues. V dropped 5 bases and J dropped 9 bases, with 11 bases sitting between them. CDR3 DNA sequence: TGTGCCAGCAGTCCCTTAGTCACTGAGCAGTTCTTC. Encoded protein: CASSPLVTEQFF.

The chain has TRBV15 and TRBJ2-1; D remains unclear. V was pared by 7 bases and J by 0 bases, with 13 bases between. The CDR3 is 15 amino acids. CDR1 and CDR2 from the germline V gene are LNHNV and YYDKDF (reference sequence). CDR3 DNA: TGTGCCACCAAGAGGTATGCCAGCTCCTACAATGAGCAGTTCTTC. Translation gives CATKRYASSYNEQFF.

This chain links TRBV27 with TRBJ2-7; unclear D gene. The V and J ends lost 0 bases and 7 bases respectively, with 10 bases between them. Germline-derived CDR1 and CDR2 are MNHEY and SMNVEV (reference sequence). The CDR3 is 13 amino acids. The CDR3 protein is CASSLSQSREQYF. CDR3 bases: TGTGCCAGCAGTTTATCCCAATCTCGGGAGCAGTACTTC.

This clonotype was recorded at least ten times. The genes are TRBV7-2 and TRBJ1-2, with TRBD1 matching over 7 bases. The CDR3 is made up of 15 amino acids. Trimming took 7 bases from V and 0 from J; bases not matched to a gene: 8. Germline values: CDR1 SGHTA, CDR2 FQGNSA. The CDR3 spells CASKGGTEANYGYTF. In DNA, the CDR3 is TGTGCCAGCAAAGGGGGGACAGAAGCTAACTATGGCTACACCTTC.

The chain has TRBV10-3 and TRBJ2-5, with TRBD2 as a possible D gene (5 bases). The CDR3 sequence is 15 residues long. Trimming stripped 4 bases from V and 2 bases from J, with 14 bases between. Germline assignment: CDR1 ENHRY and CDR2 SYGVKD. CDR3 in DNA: TGTGCCATCAGTGGAGGTCCCGGGGTTCAAGAGACCCAGTACTTC. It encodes CAISGGPGVQETQYF.